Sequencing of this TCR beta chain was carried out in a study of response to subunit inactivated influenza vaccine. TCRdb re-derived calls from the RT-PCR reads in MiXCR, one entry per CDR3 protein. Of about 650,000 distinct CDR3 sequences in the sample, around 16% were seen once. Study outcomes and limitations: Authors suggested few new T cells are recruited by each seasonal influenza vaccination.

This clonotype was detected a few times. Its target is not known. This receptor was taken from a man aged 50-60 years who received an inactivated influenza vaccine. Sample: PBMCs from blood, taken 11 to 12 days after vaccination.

DNA of the CDR3: TGTGCCACCAGCAGAGATATGAATTACAATGAGCAGTTCTTC. Translating it yields CATSRDMNYNEQFF. The rearrangement links TRBV15 to TRBJ2-1, with D unresolved. This CDR3 has 14 residues. V shed 0 bases and J shed 4 bases, with 7 bases lying between them. CDR1 is LNHNV, CDR2 YYDKDF, per germline (reference sequence).